The 21 T cell receptor beta chains in this list originate from one sample, sequenced in a study of OX40 agonist ivuxolimab in advanced cancers. Using immunoSEQ multiplex PCR, the repertoire was profiled, and TCRdb retains in-frame clones only, with some absent. Among more than 100,000 clones listed, 90% to 95% were seen once. Material: CD4+ or CD8+ T cells sorted from blood, obtained in a trial of the OX40 agonist ivuxolimab. The origin of the receptors is an adult with an advanced solid tumor such as melanoma, head and neck, liver or kidney cancer.

This clone occurred a few times. The chain recombines TRBV18 with TRBJ1-2; 7 positions agree with TRBD1. V dropped 3 bases and J dropped 14; count of bases not matched to a gene: 12. Germline values: CDR1 KGHSH, CDR2 LQKENI. The CDR3 is 13 amino acids. CDR3 DNA: TGTGCCAGCTCACCGGCGGGGACAGTCGCATGGACCTTC. Its translation is CASSPAGTVAWTF.

The genes are TRBV20-1 and TRBJ1-1; D is perhaps TRBD1 (5 bases). This CDR3 has 11 amino acids. Trimming took 1 base from V and 9 from J, leaving 9 bases between them. In germline, CDR1 is DFQATT, CDR2 SNEGSKA (reference sequence). The CDR3 sequence: CSARGAGQAFF. CDR3 bases: TGCAGTGCTAGAGGGGCGGGGCAAGCTTTCTTT.

The CDR3 DNA reads TGCGCCAGCAGCACCGCCGACAGGTCCGGCTACACCTTC. This encodes CASSTADRSGYTF. The gene calls are TRBV5-1 and TRBJ1-2; possible D gene TRBD1, 6 bases. Per the germline V gene, CDR1 is SGHRS and CDR2 is YFSETQ. CDR3 size: 13 residues. Trimming took off 4 bases at V and 8 bases at J, with 15 bases between the two ends. Full variable domain (remainder filled in from reference TRBV5-1 and TRBJ1-2): KAGVTQTPRYLIKTRGQQVTLSCSPISGHRSVSWYQQTPGQGLQFLFEYFSETQRNKGNFPGRFSGRQFSNSRSEMNVSTLELGDSALYLCASSTADRSGYTFGSGTRLTVV.

The V call is TRBV28, the J call TRBJ2-7, with TRBD1 matching over 10 bases. Germline CDR1 reads MDHEN; CDR2 reads SYDVKM. Unmatched junction bases numbered 18, after V lost 10 bases and J lost 12 bases. CDR3 length equals 14 residues. The CDR3 sequence: CATNRDRGPGRRYF. CDR3 nucleotide sequence: TGTGCCACCAACCGGGACAGGGGTCCAGGACGACGGTACTTC.

This clone turned up a few times. J is TRBJ2-1 and V is TRBV5-1; D could derive from TRBD1 or TRBD2 (6 bases each). The CDR3 has 16 residues. Germline V gene sequence: CDR1 SGHRS, CDR2 YFSETQ. V lost 4 bases, J lost 2 bases, and 16 bases lay in between. CDR3 nucleotides: TGCGCCAGCAGCACTGTTACAGGGACTCCCTACAATGAGCAGTTCTTC. Translated: CASSTVTGTPYNEQFF.

The chain couples TRBV11-3 to TRBJ2-1; tentatively, D is TRBD1 (5 bases). Trimming stripped 2 bases from V and 9 bases from J, with 17 bases between. The CDR3 is 15 amino acids. CDR1 and CDR2 from the germline V gene are SGHNT and YENEEA. For the CDR3, the DNA is TGTGCCAGCAGCTTAAGTCCGGCCAGGGATGGTGAGCAGTTCTTC. Amino acids: CASSLSPARDGEQFF.

V gene TRBV27 combines with J gene TRBJ2-1, with TRBD2 matching 13 bases. Trimming cost V 2 bases and J 0 bases; bases outside gene matches: 10. This CDR3 has 20 amino acids. Germline values: CDR1 MNHEY, CDR2 SMNVEV (reference sequence). CDR3 region: CASSLISGLAGISSYNEQFF. CDR3 coding DNA: TGTGCCAGCAGTTTAATATCGGGACTAGCGGGGATTAGCTCCTACAATGAGCAGTTCTTC.

The V and J genes are TRBV9 and TRBJ2-3; D is perhaps TRBD1 (6 bases). Between the trimmed V and J ends, which lost 1 base and 2 bases, there was a span of 14 bases. In germline, CDR1 is SGDLS, CDR2 YYNGEE. The CDR3 loop spans 16 amino acids. CDR3 bases: TGTGCCAGCAGCGTAAACAGGGTCGGCCCCACAGATACGCAGTATTTT. It yields the protein CASSVNRVGPTDTQYF.

The rearrangement joins TRBV29-1 to TRBJ2-1; D remains unclear. V was cut by 0 bases and J by 8 bases, with 5 bases left in between. Per germline, CDR1 SQVTM and CDR2 ANQGSEA. The CDR3 covers 11 residues. The CDR3: CSVEDGDEQFF. CDR3 DNA: TGCAGCGTTGAAGATGGCGATGAGCAGTTCTTC.

The V gene is TRBV6-1, the J gene TRBJ2-7, with a possible D match to TRBD1 (8 bases). Germline CDR1 MNHNS, CDR2 SASEGT. This CDR3 spans 14 amino acids. Trimming stripped 8 bases from V and 3 bases from J, with 17 bases between. The CDR3 protein is CASSGQGGFYEQYF. CDR3 nucleotide sequence: TGTGCCAGCTCCGGACAGGGAGGGTTCTACGAGCAGTACTTC.

This clone was recorded only once. The V gene is TRBV7-2, the J gene TRBJ2-1, with 10 bases matching TRBD2. From germline, CDR1 is SGHTA and CDR2 FQGNSA. V trimming: 4 bases; J trimming: 4 bases; junction bases outside the gene matches: 4. This CDR3 has 15 amino acids. Here the CDR3 reads CASSSGTSVYNEQFF. In DNA, the CDR3 is TGTGCCAGCAGCTCCGGGACTAGCGTTTACAATGAGCAGTTCTTC.

V and J are TRBV28 and TRBJ2-3; D may correspond to TRBD1 or TRBD2 (5 bases each). CDR3 length: 14 amino acids. Germline V CDR1 and CDR2: MDHEN, SYDVKM. V lost 1 base and J lost 5, with 10 bases in between. This CDR3 is CASSLLGVGDTQYF. CDR3 DNA: TGTGCCAGCAGTTTATTGGGGGTTGGAGATACGCAGTATTTT. Supplemented by reference TRBV28 and TRBJ2-3, the full variable domain reads DVKVTQSSRYLVKRTGEKVFLECVQDMDHENMFWYRQDPGLGLRLIYFSYDVKMKEKGDIPEGYSVSREKKERFSLILESASTNQTSMYLCASSLLGVGDTQYFGPGTRLTVL.

The J gene is TRBJ1-1, the V gene TRBV6-1; D is unresolved. The CDR3 totals 11 residues. From germline, CDR1 is MNHNS and CDR2 SASEGT. Trimming cost V 5 bases and J 11 bases, with 12 bases left between them. Here the CDR3 DNA reads TGTGCCAGCAGTTACAAGGATCAGGCTTTCTTT. Translated, it gives CASSYKDQAFF.

The chain combines TRBV6-6 with TRBJ1-5; no definite D call. From germline, CDR1 is MNHNY and CDR2 SVGAGI (reference sequence). Trimming shortened V by 6 bases and J by 1 base, and 13 bases separated the two germline ends. This CDR3 contains 15 residues. The CDR3, as DNA: TGTGCCAGCAGCTCCGACTATGTCAGCAATCAGCCCCAGCATTTT. It codes for CASSSDYVSNQPQHF.

The rearrangement uses TRBV19 and TRBJ1-5; 7 bases match TRBD1. Trimming cost V 6 bases and J 5 bases; bases outside gene matches: 10. Looked up from germline, CDR1 is LNHDA and CDR2 is SQIVND (reference sequence). The CDR3 is 15 residues long. The CDR3, as DNA: TGTGCCAGTAGCAACAGGGGCCTAGTAGATCAGCCCCAGCATTTT. Protein sequence: CASSNRGLVDQPQHF.

The genes are TRBV18 and TRBJ2-1; D is ambiguous. The V gene's germline CDR1 is KGHSH and CDR2 LQKENI. This CDR3 has 11 amino acids. The ends were cut back, 2 bases at V and 8 bases at J, with 4 bases in the middle. CDR3 loop: CASSPGDEQFF. CDR3 nucleotides: TGTGCCAGCTCACCAGGGGATGAGCAGTTCTTC.

The V call is TRBV4-1, the J call TRBJ1-2; no reliable D call. In germline, CDR1 is MGHRA, CDR2 YSYEKL. The length of the CDR3 is 18 residues. The V gene lost 0 bases and the J gene lost 4 bases, with 21 bases spanning the gap. The CDR3 here is CASSQEWSLVGPTYGYTF. In DNA, the CDR3 is TGCGCCAGCAGCCAAGAATGGTCACTAGTAGGCCCTACCTATGGCTACACCTTC.

V gene TRBV18 combines with J gene TRBJ1-3; the match to TRBD1 covers 9 bases. J gave up 5 bases and V 1 base, and 12 bases lay outside the gene matches. Germline V gene data show CDR1 as KGHSH and CDR2 as LQKENI. The CDR3 totals 18 residues. CDR3 sequence: CASSPLPRTGESRNTIYF. The CDR3, as DNA: TGTGCCAGCTCACCACTCCCAAGGACAGGGGAAAGTAGAAACACCATATATTTT.

The chain uses TRBV5-6 and TRBJ1-4; perhaps TRBD1 as D (6 bases). Trimming removed 0 bases from V and 5 bases from J, with 11 bases in between. The CDR3 length is 15 residues. Germline CDR1 is SGHDT and CDR2 is YYEEEE. CDR3 region: CASSLGGDNNEKLFF. The DNA for the CDR3 is TGTGCCAGCAGCTTGGGCGGGGACAACAATGAAAAACTGTTTTTT.

The V and J genes are TRBV6-5 and TRBJ2-1; TRBD1 aligns across 7 bases. The trim removed 6 bases at V and 9 bases at J, leaving 5 bases unmatched. The CDR3 is made up of 12 amino acids. Germline V CDR1 and CDR2: MNHEY, SVGAGI. CDR3 loop: CASRKSGGEQFF. Written as DNA, the CDR3 is TGTGCCAGCAGGAAATCAGGGGGTGAGCAGTTCTTC.

V gene TRBV28 combines with J gene TRBJ1-2; D call uncertain. This CDR3 is built from 16 residues. Trimming removed 6 bases at V and 2 bases at J, with 19 bases between. Germline assignment: CDR1 MDHEN and CDR2 SYDVKM. The CDR3 coding sequence is TGTGCCAGCAGACGGCCCGCGGGCCGGGTAAACTATGGCTACACCTTC. Its protein product is CASRRPAGRVNYGYTF.